This T cell receptor beta chain derives from a study of cytomegalovirus exposure and HLA in healthy donors. There are 16 residues in the CDR3. V gave up 4 bases and J gave up 2 bases; unmatched junction bases: 5. Per the germline V gene, CDR1 is SNHLY and CDR2 is FYNNEI. The PCR made use of 60 Vbeta and 13 Jbeta primers. TCRdb's copy holds only in-frame clones and misses some; the assay was immunoSEQ multiplex PCR. The sample records 90,000 to 110,000 clones, around three quarters being singletons. The sequenced material came from PBMCs. The receptor comes from a woman in her forties or fifties in good health and CMV-seropositive. The rearrangement uses TRBV2 and TRBJ2-1, with 10 bases matching TRBD2. The DNA for the CDR3 is TGTGCCAGCAGTGCCCAGCGGGGGGGCCCCTACAATGAGCAGTTCTTC. The encoded protein is CASSAQRGGPYNEQFF.